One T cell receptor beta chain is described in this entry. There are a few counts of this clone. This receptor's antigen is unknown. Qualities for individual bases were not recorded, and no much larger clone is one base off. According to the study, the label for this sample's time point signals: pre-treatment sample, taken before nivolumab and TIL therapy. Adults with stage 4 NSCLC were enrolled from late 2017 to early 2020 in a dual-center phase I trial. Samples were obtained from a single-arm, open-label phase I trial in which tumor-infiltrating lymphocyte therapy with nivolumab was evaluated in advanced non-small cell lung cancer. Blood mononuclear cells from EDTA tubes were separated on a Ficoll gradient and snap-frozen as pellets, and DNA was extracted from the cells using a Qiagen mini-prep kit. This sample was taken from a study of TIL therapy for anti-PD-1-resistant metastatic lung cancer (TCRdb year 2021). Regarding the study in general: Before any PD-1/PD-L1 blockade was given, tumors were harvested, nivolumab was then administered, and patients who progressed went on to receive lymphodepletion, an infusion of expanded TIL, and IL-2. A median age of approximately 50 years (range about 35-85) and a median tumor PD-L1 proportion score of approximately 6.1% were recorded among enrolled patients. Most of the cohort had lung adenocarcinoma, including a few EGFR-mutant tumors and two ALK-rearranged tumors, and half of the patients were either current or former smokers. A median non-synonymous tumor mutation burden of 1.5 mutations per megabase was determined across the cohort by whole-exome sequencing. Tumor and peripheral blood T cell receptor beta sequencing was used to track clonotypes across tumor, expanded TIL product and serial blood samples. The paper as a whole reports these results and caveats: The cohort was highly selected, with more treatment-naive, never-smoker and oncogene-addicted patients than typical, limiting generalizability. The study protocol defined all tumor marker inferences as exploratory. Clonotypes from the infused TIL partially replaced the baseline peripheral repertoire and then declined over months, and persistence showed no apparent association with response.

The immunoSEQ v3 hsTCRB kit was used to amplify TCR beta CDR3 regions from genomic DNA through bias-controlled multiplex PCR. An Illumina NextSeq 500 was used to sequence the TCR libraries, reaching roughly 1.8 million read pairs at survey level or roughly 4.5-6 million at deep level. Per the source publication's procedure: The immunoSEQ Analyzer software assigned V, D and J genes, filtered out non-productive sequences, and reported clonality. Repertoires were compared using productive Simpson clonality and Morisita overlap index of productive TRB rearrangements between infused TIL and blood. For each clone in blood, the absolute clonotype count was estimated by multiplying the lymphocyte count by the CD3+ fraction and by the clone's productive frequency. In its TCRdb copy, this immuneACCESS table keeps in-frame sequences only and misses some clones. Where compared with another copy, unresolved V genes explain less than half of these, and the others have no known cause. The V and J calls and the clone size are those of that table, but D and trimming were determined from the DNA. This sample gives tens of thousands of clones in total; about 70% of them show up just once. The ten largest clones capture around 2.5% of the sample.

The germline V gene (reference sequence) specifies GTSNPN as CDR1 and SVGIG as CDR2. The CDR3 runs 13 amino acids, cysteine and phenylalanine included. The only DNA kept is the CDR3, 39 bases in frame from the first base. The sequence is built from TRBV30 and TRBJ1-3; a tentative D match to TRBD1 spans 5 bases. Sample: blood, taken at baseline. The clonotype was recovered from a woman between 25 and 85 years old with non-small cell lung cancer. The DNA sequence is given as TGTGCGACCGGGGGAAACTCTGGAAACACCATATATTTT. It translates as CATGGNSGNTIYF.